This T cell receptor (beta chain) was identified in a study of CD8+CD57+ T cells in acquired aplastic anemia. Only patients with CD8+CD57+ cell expansion on flow cytometry were chosen for sequencing. Germline loops: CDR1 SGHDN, CDR2 FVKESK. Unmatched junction bases numbered 6, after V lost 4 bases and J lost 1 base. CDR3 length: 15 residues. This clonotype was seen at least ten times. The target antigen is unknown. Genomic DNA, serving as template, underwent TCR beta VDJ and CDR3 profiling. TCRdb re-called the reads through MiXCR, storing one row per CDR3 protein. The sample shows about 120,000 distinct CDR3 sequences, 40% of them seen only once. Whole-study findings and limits: Patients did not significantly differ from controls in CD8+ Simpson's diversity.

The V call is TRBV14, the J call TRBJ2-7; the match to TRBD1 covers 8 bases. The receptor was derived from a human donor with aplastic anemia. Specimen: sorted CD4+, CD8+, or CD8+CD57+ T cells (not recorded which) from PBMCs. CDR3 nucleotides: TGTGCCAGCAGCCCCGACAGGGGAATTTCCTACGAGCAGTACTTC. Protein sequence: CASSPDRGISYEQYF.